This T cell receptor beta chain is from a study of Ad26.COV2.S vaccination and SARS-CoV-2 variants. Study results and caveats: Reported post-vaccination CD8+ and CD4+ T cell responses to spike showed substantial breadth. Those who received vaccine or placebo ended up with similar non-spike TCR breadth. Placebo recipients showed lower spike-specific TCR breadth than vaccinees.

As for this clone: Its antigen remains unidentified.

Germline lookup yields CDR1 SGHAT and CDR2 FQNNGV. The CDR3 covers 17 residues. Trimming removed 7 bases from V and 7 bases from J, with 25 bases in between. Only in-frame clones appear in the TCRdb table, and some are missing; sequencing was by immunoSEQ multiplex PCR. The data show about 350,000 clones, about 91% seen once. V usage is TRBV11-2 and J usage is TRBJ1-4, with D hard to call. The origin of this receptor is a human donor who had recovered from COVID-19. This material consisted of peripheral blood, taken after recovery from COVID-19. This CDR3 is CASKVLGGKVGSEKLFF. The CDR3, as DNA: TGTGCCAGCAAGGTTTTGGGTGGAAAGGTGGGGAGTGAAAAACTGTTTTTT.